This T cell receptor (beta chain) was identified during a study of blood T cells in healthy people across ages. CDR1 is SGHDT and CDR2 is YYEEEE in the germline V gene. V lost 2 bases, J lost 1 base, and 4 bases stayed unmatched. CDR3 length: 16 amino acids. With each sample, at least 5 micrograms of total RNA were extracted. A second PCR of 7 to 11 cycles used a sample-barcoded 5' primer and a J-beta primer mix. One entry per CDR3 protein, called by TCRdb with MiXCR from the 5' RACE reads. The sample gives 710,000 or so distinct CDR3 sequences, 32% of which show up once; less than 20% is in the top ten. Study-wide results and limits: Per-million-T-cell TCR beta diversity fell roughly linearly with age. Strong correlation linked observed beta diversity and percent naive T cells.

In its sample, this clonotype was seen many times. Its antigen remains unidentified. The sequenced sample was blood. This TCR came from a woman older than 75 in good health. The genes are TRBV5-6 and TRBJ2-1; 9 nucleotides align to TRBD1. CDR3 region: CASSLYDRGSYNEQFF. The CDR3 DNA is TGTGCCAGCAGCTTATACGACAGGGGGTCCTACAATGAGCAGTTCTTC.